The 2 T cell receptor beta chains below were found in one sample sequenced in a study of identical twins. From the 5' RACE reads, TCRdb called clonotypes with MiXCR, one entry per CDR3 protein. This table has 520,000 or so distinct CDR3 sequences, approximately 22% appearing once. The sample also formed part of further work on T cells expressing NK-cell markers.

Sequencing input: CD4+ T cells sorted from blood. The origin of the receptors is a woman between 18 and 30 years old in good health.

This clonotype was detected a few times. The genes are TRBV12-3 or TRBV12-4 and TRBJ2-1; D is unclear. The germline V and J ends were trimmed by 3 bases and 8 bases, with 5 bases remaining between them. CDR3 length: 11 amino acids. The CDR3 DNA reads as TGTGCCAGCAGTTTGAATGATGAGCAGTTCTTC. As protein: CASSLNDEQFF.

This clonotype is a singleton in its sample. The J gene is TRBJ2-5, the V gene TRBV5-5, with D possibly called TRBD1 or TRBD2 (5 bases each). The CDR3 spans 13 residues. Looked up from germline, CDR1 is SGHKS and CDR2 is YYEKEE (reference sequence). The V and J ends lost 5 bases and 2 bases respectively, with 10 bases between them. CDR3 DNA sequence: TGTGCCAGCAGATCCTGGGGGCAAGAGACCCAGTACTTC. Amino acid sequence: CASRSWGQETQYF. The variable domain in full, completed from reference TRBV5-5 and TRBJ2-5, reads DAGVTQSPTHLIKTRGQQVTLRCSPISGHKSVSWYQQVLGQGPQFIFQYYEKEERGRGNFPDRFSARQFPNYSSELNVNALLLGDSALYLCASRSWGQETQYFGPGTRLLVL.